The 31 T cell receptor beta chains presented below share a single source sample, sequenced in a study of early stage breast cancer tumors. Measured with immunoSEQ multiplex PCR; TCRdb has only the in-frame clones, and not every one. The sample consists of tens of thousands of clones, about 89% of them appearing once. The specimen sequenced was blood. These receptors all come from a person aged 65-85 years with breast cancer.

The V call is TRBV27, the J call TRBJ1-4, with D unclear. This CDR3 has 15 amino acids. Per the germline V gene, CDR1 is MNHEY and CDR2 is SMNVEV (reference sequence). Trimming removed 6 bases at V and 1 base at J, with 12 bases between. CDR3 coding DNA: TGTGCCAGCAGCCCTAGGACTGGAACTAATGAAAAACTGTTTTTT. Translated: CASSPRTGTNEKLFF.

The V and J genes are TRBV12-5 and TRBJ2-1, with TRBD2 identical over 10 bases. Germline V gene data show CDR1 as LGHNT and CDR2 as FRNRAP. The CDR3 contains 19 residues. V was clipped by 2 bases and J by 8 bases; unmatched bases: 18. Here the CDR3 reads CASGLLPPQSSGSSHEQFF. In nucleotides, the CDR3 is TGTGCTAGTGGTTTGCTCCCCCCCCAGTCTAGCGGGAGTTCTCATGAGCAGTTCTTC.

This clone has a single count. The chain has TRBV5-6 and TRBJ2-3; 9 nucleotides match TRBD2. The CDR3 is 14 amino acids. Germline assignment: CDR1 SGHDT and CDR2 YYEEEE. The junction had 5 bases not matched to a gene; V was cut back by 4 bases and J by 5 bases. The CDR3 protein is CASSRTSAIDTQYF. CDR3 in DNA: TGTGCCAGCAGCAGGACTAGCGCGATAGATACGCAGTATTTT.

DNA for the CDR3: TGCGCCAGCACCCCCCCGGGTAACTATGGCTACACCTTC. Its protein is CASTPPGNYGYTF. The chain recombines TRBV5-1 with TRBJ1-2; D is unclear. V lost 6 bases and J lost 1, with 10 bases in between. Germline V gene sequence: CDR1 SGHRS, CDR2 YFSETQ. This CDR3 has 13 amino acids.

CDR3 sequence reads: CASSQGLGEDEQYF. The CDR3 DNA reads as TGCGCCAGCAGCCAGGGACTGGGAGAGGACGAGCAGTACTTC. This chain joins TRBV4-3 and TRBJ2-7; D perhaps matches TRBD2 (6 bases). CDR1 and CDR2 (germline): LGHNA, YSLEER. The CDR3 consists of 14 residues. With 3 bases removed from V and 5 bases from J, the gap between germline ends came to 14 bases.

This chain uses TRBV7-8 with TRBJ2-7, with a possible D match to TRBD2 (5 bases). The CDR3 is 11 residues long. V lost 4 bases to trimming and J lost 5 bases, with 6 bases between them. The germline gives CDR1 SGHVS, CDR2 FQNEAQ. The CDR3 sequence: CASSSGDEQYF. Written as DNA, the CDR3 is TGTGCCAGCAGCTCCGGGGACGAGCAGTACTTC.

The CDR3 loop is CASITFRSKVRGYTF. The CDR3 bases are TGTGCCAGCATCACTTTCCGATCTAAAGTCAGGGGCTACACCTTC. This chain uses TRBV6-1 with TRBJ1-2, with D hard to call. CDR3 length equals 15 residues. V gave up 7 bases and J gave up 8 bases, with 23 bases separating them. The germline V gene has CDR1 MNHNS and CDR2 SASEGT.

CDR3 residues: CASSYQAQGAREQYF. CDR3 DNA sequence: TGTGCCAGCAGCTACCAAGCACAGGGGGCGCGCGAGCAGTACTTC. V and J are TRBV6-5 and TRBJ2-7, with 9 nucleotides matching TRBD1. V trimming: 6 bases; J trimming: 6 bases; junction bases outside the gene matches: 12. Germline V gene data show CDR1 as MNHEY and CDR2 as SVGAGI. The CDR3 has 15 residues.

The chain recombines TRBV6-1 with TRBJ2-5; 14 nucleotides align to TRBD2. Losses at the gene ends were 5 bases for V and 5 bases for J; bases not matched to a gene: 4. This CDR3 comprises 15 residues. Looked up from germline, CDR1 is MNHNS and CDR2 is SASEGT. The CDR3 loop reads CASSSGTSGGETQYF. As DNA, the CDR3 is TGTGCCAGCAGTTCCGGGACTAGCGGGGGCGAGACCCAGTACTTC.

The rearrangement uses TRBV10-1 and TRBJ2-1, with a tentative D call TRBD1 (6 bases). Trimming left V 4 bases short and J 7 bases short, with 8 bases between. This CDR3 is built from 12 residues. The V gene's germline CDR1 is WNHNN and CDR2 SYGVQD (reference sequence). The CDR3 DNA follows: TGCGCCAGCAGTGGGACAGAAAATGAGCAGTTCTTC. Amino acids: CASSGTENEQFF.

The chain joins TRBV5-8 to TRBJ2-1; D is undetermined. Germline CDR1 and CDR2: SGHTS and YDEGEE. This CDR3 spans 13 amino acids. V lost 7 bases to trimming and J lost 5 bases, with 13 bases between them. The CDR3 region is CASQLLENNEQFF. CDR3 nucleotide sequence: TGTGCCAGCCAACTTCTAGAAAACAATGAGCAGTTCTTC. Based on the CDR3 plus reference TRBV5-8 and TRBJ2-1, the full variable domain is EAGVTQSPTHLIKTRGQQATLRCSPISGHTSVYWYQQALGLGLQFLLWYDEGEERNRGNFPPRFSGRQFPNYSSELNVNALELEDSALYLCASQLLENNEQFFGPGTRLTVL.

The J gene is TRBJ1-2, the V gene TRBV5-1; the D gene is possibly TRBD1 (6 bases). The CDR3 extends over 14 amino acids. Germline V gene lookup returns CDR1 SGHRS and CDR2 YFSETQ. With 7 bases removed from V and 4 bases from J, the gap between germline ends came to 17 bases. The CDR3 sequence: CASGPSVQGYGYTF. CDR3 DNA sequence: TGCGCCAGCGGGCCTTCGGTACAGGGCTATGGCTACACCTTC.

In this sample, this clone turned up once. DNA of the CDR3: TGTGCCAGCAGCTACTTACACGAGCAGTACTTC. Translated, it gives CASSYLHEQYF. V gene TRBV13 combines with J gene TRBJ2-7; the D is unclear. CDR3 length: 11 residues. Trimming left V 4 bases short and J 5 bases short, with 6 bases between. The germline CDR1 and CDR2 sequences are PRHDT and FYEKMQ (reference sequence).

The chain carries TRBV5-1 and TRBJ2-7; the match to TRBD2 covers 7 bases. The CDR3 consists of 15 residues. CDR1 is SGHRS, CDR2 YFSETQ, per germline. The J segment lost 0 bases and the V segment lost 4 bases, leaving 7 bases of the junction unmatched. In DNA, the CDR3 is TGCGCCAGCAGCCCCCTAGCGGAAAGCTCCTACGAGCAGTACTTC. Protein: CASSPLAESSYEQYF.

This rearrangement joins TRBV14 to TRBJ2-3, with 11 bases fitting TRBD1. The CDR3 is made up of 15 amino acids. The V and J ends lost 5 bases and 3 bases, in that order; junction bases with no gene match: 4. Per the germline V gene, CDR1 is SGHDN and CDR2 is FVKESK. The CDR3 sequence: CASSTDRGLTDTQYF. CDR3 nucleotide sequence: TGTGCCAGCAGCACGGACAGGGGGCTGACAGATACGCAGTATTTT.

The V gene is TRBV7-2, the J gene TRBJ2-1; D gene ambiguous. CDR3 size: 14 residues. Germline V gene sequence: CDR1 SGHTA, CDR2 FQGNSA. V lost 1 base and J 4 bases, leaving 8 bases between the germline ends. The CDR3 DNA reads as TGTGCCAGCAGCTTAGGGCAGGCTTACAATGAGCAGTTCTTC. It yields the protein CASSLGQAYNEQFF.

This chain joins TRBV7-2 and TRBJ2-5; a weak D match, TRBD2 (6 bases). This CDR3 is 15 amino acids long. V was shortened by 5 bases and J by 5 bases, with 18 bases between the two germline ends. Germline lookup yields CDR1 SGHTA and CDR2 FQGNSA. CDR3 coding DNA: TGTGCCAGCAGCCCTGGGGGAAGGGCGGGGGAGACCCAGTACTTC. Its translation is CASSPGGRAGETQYF.

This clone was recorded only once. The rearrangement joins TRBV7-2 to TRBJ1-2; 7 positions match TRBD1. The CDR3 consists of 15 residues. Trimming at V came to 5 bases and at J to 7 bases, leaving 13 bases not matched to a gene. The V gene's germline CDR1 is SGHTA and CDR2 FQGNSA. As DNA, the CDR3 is TGTGCCAGCAGCGTCGACCCGGGACAGAGCGTTGGCTACACCTTC. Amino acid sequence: CASSVDPGQSVGYTF.

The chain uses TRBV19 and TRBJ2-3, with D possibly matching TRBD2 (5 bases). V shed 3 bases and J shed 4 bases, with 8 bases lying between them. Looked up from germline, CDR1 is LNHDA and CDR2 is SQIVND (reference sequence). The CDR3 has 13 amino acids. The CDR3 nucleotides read TGTGCCAGTAGTATGGGTAGCGCAGATACGCAGTATTTT. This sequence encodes CASSMGSADTQYF.

The chain's CDR3 is CASSLGGMNIQYF. For the CDR3, the DNA is TGTGCCAGCAGTCTGGGAGGGATGAACATTCAGTACTTC. This rearrangement joins TRBV5-6 to TRBJ2-4, with 7 bases that match TRBD2. Germline values: CDR1 SGHDT, CDR2 YYEEEE. V lost 5 bases to trimming and J lost 7 bases; unmatched junction nucleotides: 6. This CDR3 is 13 amino acids long.

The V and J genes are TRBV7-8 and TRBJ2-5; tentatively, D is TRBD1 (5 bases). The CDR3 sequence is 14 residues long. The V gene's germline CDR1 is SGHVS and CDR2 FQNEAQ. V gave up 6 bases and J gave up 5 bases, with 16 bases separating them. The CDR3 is CASRVSGWVETQYF. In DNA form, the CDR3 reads TGTGCCAGCAGAGTCTCAGGGTGGGTCGAGACCCAGTACTTC.

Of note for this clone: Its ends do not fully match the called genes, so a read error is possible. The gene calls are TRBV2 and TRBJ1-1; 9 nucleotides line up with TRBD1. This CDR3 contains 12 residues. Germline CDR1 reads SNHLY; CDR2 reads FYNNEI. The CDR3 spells CASSEGQGEAFF. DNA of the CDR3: TGTGCCAGCAGCGAAGGACAGGGGGAAGCTTTCTTT.

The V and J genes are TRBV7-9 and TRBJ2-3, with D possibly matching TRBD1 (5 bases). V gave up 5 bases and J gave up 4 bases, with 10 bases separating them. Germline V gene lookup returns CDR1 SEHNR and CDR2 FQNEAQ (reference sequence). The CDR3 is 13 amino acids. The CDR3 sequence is CASSPAGPDTQYF. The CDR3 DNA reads TGTGCCAGCAGCCCCGCAGGGCCAGATACGCAGTATTTT.

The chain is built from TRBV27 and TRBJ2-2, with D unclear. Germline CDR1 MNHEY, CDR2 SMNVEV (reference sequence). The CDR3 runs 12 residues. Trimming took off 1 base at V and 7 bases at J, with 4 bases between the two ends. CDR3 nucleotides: TGTGCCAGCAGTTTATATAACGGGGAGCTGTTTTTT. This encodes CASSLYNGELFF.

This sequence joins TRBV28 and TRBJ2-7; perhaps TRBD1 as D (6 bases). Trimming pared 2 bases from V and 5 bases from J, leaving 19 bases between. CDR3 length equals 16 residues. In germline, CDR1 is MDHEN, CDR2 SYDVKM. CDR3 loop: CASSLGAGAVPNEQYF. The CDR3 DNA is TGTGCCAGCAGTTTAGGGGCAGGGGCCGTCCCTAACGAGCAGTACTTC.

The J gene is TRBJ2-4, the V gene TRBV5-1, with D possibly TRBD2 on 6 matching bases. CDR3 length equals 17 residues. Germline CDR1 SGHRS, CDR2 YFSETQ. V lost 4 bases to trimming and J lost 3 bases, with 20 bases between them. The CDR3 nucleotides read TGCGCCAGCAGCATTAGCGGAAACTTTAATGTCAAAAACATTCAGTACTTC. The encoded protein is CASSISGNFNVKNIQYF.

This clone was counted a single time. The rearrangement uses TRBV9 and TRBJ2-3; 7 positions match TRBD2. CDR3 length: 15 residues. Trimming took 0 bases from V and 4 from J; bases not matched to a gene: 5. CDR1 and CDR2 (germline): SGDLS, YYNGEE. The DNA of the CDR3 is TGTGCCAGCAGCGTAGGAGGGAGGGCCGCAGATACGCAGTATTTT. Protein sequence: CASSVGGRAADTQYF.

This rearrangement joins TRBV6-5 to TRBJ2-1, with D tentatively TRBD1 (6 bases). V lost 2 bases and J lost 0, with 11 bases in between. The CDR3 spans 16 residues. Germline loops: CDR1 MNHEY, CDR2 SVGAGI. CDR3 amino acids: CASSYRQGSSYNEQFF. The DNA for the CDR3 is TGTGCCAGCAGTTACCGGCAGGGGAGCTCCTACAATGAGCAGTTCTTC.

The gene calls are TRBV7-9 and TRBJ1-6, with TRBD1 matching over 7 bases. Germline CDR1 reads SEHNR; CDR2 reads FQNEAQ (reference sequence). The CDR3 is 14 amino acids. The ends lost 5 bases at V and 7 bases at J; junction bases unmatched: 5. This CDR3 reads CASSTRGSNSPLHF. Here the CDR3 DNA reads TGTGCCAGCAGCACCAGGGGGTCCAATTCACCCCTCCACTTT.

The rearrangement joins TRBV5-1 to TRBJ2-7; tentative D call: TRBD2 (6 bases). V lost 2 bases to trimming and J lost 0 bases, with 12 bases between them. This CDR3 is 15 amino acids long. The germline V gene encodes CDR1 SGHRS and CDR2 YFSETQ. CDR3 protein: CASSFGSGLSYEQYF. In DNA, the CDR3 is TGCGCCAGCAGCTTCGGCTCGGGACTCTCCTACGAGCAGTACTTC.

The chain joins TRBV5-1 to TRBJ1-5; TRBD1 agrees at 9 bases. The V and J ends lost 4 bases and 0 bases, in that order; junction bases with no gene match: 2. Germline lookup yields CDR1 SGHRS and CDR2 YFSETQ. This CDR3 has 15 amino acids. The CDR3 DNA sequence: TGCGCCAGCAGCCGGACAGGGGATAGCAATCAGCCCCAGCATTTT. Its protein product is CASSRTGDSNQPQHF.